This TCR beta chain was recovered during a study of CD8+ T cells in alopecia areata (dated by TCRdb to 2016 to 2019). Broadly, across the study: Skin from C3H/HeJ donors with spontaneous alopecia (about 6-12 months old) was grafted onto female C3H/HeJ recipients aged roughly 6-11 weeks. To study T cell clonal expansion in alopecia areata, the researchers applied high-throughput TCRbeta sequencing to both the C3H/HeJ mouse model and human patients. Human TCRbeta sequencing covered scalp tissue and sorted CD4+ and CD8+ peripheral blood T cells from patchy and totalis/universalis alopecia areata patients and healthy controls. Scalp clonality was compared among normal scalp (n=4), patchy alopecia areata scalp (n=8), and alopecia totalis/universalis scalp (n=8). RNA was obtained with the PAXgene miRNA kit for fixed scalp, the miRNeasy kit for PBMCs, and the RNeasy kit for mouse skin. TCRbeta CDR3 regions were amplified by immunoSEQ multiplex PCR with 35 Vbeta forward and 13 Jbeta reverse primers.

Concerning this clone: Its antigen remains undetermined. Note that gene names and germline sequences for this receptor are mouse ones. Read coverage stops 4 residues before the CDR3 terminus; the germline J gene supplies the remainder.

Receptors were amplified or captured by the immunoSEQ multiplex PCR assay. For TCR sequencing, RNA was extracted from every sample and reverse transcribed into cDNA to serve as template. SuperScript III was used to make first-strand cDNA, primed with a 2:1 mix of oligo-dT and random hexamers. A synthetic immune receptor repertoire was used to gauge amplification bias, and whatever bias remained was removed computationally. Libraries were sequenced on Illumina HiSeq with 60 bp reads covering the CDR3, read from J toward V. The source study handled its data this way. After raw reads were preprocessed to remove errors, the CDR3 was defined following IMGT conventions as running from the conserved cysteine to phenylalanine. Clonality was calculated as 1 minus Shannon entropy normalized by log2 of the number of productive unique TCRs. Whether scalp clones were CD4 or CD8 was inferred by matching scalp TCRbeta sequences against CD4 and CD8 repertoires sorted from blood. TCRdb obtained this table from immuneACCESS and retained in-frame rearrangements with V and J assigned. These tables miss some clones; where compared with another copy, unresolved V genes account for less than half of the shortfall, and the remainder is unexplained. From that table come the V and J calls and clone size; the DNA was used to work out D and trimming. The sample features more than 250,000 clones, and none is a singleton. Roughly 1.2% of the sample is in the top ten clones.

Beyond this particular receptor, the publication reports: Unlike mouse skin, where gammadelta T cells dominate, normal human skin contains resident alphabeta T cells that get sequenced too, which complicates analysis of the scalp TCR repertoire. Compared with normal scalp, lesional scalp had higher clonality and more expanded CD8+ clones, particularly in alopecia totalis/universalis, a pattern that suggests antigenic drive. Shared TCR sequences between patients were less evident than in mice, which may be partly attributable to HLA diversity in the patient population.

V loses 1 base at its end and J loses 4 bases; junction bases beyond the gene matches: 4. CDR1 and CDR2, looked up from the germline V gene (reference sequence), are NNHNN and SYGAGS. The CDR3 measures 14 amino acids from cysteine to phenylalanine. Part of the CDR3 DNA is given, 30 bases translated from base 1. Pooled mouse cutaneous lymph node cells were stained for CD4, CD8alpha, NKG2D, NKG2ACE and other markers and were then sorted on a BD Influx. This TCR was sampled from a C3H/HeJ mouse with alopecia areata. This mouse strain bears the MHC haplotype H2-k. The chain was built from TRBV13-2 and TRBJ1-2, and TRBD1 aligns with 7 junction nucleotides. The sequencing input was CD4+ T cells sorted from a lymph node. CDR3 protein: CASGDRGHGSDYTF. The sequenced CDR3 bases are TGTGCCAGCGGTGATAGGGGGCATGGCTCC.